Listed here are 6 T cell receptor beta chains from one sample, sequenced in a study of blood T cell repertoires in COVID-19. The table came from immunoSEQ multiplex PCR; TCRdb's copy has only in-frame clones and leaves some out. This table holds some 220,000 clones, 75% to 90% found once. Sequenced sample: PBMCs or T cells enriched from blood (not recorded which). The receptors come from a woman between 18 and 29 years old in a cohort exposed to, infected with or recovered from COVID-19 (not recorded which).

The chain links TRBV5-6 to TRBJ2-7; a possible D gene is TRBD2 (6 bases). V dropped 1 base and J dropped 1 base, with 12 bases sitting between them. Looked up from germline, CDR1 is SGHDT and CDR2 is YYEEEE. This CDR3 comprises 15 residues. CDR3 DNA sequence: TGTGCCAGCAGCTTGCCCCCGGGACTTTCCTACGAGCAGTACTTC. This gives the protein CASSLPPGLSYEQYF. The full variable domain, with the rest looked up from reference TRBV5-6 and TRBJ2-7, is DAGVTQSPTHLIKTRGQQVTLRCSPKSGHDTVSWYQQALGQGPQFIFQYYEEEERQRGNFPDRFSGHQFPNYSSELNVNALLLGDSALYLCASSLPPGLSYEQYFGPGTRLTVT.

The gene calls are TRBV2 and TRBJ1-2; D ambiguous. With 3 bases removed from V and 2 bases from J, the gap between germline ends came to 7 bases. The CDR3 totals 13 residues. CDR1 is SNHLY and CDR2 is FYNNEI in the germline V gene. The CDR3 is CASSDEQNYGYTF. The CDR3 region has the DNA TGTGCCAGCAGTGATGAACAGAACTATGGCTACACCTTC.

V usage is TRBV7-9 and J usage is TRBJ2-3, with 7 bases lining up with TRBD1. From germline, CDR1 is SEHNR and CDR2 FQNEAQ (reference sequence). This CDR3 has 16 residues. The V gene end was trimmed by 2 bases and the J gene end by 2 bases; junction bases not matched to a gene: 7. The DNA of the CDR3 is TGTGCCAGCAGCTTACTAAAGGACAGGCCCACAGATACGCAGTATTTT. As protein: CASSLLKDRPTDTQYF. Drawing the rest from reference TRBV7-9 and TRBJ2-3, the complete variable domain is DTGVSQNPRHKITKRGQNVTFRCDPISEHNRLYWYRQTLGQGPEFLTYFQNEAQLEKSRLLSDRFSAERPKGSFSTLEIQRTEQGDSAMYLCASSLLKDRPTDTQYFGPGTRLTVL.

The rearrangement uses TRBV9 and TRBJ1-1; no reliable D call. The CDR3 is 15 residues long. Trimming cost V 0 bases and J 1 base, with 10 bases left between them. The V gene's germline CDR1 is SGDLS and CDR2 YYNGEE. This CDR3 is CASSVDLPGNTEAFF. The DNA of the CDR3 is TGTGCCAGCAGCGTAGACCTCCCAGGGAACACTGAAGCTTTCTTT. Full variable domain (outside the CDR3, taken from reference TRBV9 and TRBJ1-1): DSGVTQTPKHLITATGQRVTLRCSPRSGDLSVYWYQQSLDQGLQFLIQYYNGEERAKGNILERFSAQQFPDLHSELNLSSLELGDSALYFCASSVDLPGNTEAFFGQGTRLTVV.

Regarding this clone: Within the sample, other DNA sequences also encode this same CDR3. This chain joins TRBV2 and TRBJ1-1; TRBD1 is a possible D gene (6 bases). CDR1 is SNHLY and CDR2 is FYNNEI in the germline V gene. This CDR3 comprises 15 residues. Trimming removed 3 bases from V and 1 base from J, with 12 bases in between. CDR3 residues: CASSETGGGNTEAFF. DNA for the CDR3: TGTGCCAGCAGTGAGACAGGAGGTGGGAACACTGAAGCTTTCTTT.

This chain links TRBV4-1 with TRBJ1-4; D might be TRBD1 (6 bases). V was clipped by 0 bases and J by 8 bases, with 13 bases between them. Germline-derived CDR1 and CDR2 are MGHRA and YSYEKL. This CDR3 contains 15 residues. CDR3: CASSQDPSRGEKLFF. The CDR3 nucleotides read TGCGCCAGCAGCCAAGATCCCTCGAGGGGGGAAAAACTGTTTTTT.